The present TCR beta chain was sequenced within a study of blood T cell repertoires in COVID-19. Turning to the study itself: Collection of acute and convalescent COVID-19 samples took place in the United States, Italy and Spain.

Produced via immunoSEQ multiplex PCR; TCRdb's table is partial and in-frame only. The sample holds 55,000 to 80,000 clones, around 83% seen once. The receptor comes from a man aged 70 or older with acute or convalescent COVID-19. The sequenced sample consisted of peripheral blood.

The CDR3 DNA reads TGTGCCAGCAGTCAACCCGGGACAGGGGGCCAAGGGGAGCTGTTTTTT. The encoded protein is CASSQPGTGGQGELFF. The genes are TRBV2 and TRBJ2-2; 12 positions match TRBD1. The germline CDR1 and CDR2 sequences are SNHLY and FYNNEI. V shed 5 bases and J 8 bases; nucleotides not matched to a gene: 9. The CDR3 is 16 residues long.